The present T cell receptor (beta chain) was sequenced within a study of cytotoxic CD8 clonotypes in ibrutinib-treated CLL. For the study at large: Productive templates averaged approximately 260,000 per sample, and productive rearrangements 94,082.

Regarding the study as a whole: Clonality (at baseline) was higher than in age-matched healthy donors and tracked circulating CD8+ T-cell counts.

V dropped 5 bases and J dropped 5 bases, with 15 bases sitting between them. Germline V gene lookup returns CDR1 LNHDA and CDR2 SQIVND (reference sequence). This CDR3 contains 14 residues. Points on this clone: The antigen remains unidentified.

Data came from immunoSEQ multiplex PCR; TCRdb stores just in-frame clones and leaves some out. Among 70,000 to 80,000 clones listed, roughly 80% were seen once. This receptor was obtained from a human donor with chronic lymphocytic leukemia. V is TRBV19 and J is TRBJ2-5; D is undetermined. This specimen was PBMCs, taken after 24 months of ibrutinib treatment. CDR3: CASSSRTEPETQYF. CDR3 DNA: TGTGCCAGTAGTTCAAGAACGGAGCCTGAGACCCAGTACTTC.